This T cell receptor beta chain was sequenced for a study of blood T cell repertoires in COVID-19. The germline V gene has CDR1 MNHEY and CDR2 SMNVEV (reference sequence). Trimming took off 2 bases at V and 2 bases at J, with 9 bases between the two ends. The CDR3 is 15 amino acids. The data were produced by immunoSEQ multiplex PCR, yet TCRdb's version contains in-frame clones alone and is incomplete. The sample has 45,000 to 65,000 clones, 90% seen once. The genes are TRBV27 and TRBJ1-4; D is possibly TRBD1 (6 bases). This receptor was obtained from a man in his fifties or sixties with acute or convalescent COVID-19. The source material was peripheral blood. CDR3 DNA sequence: TGTGCCAGCAGTTTAGGGGGGGCGACTAATGAAAAACTGTTTTTT. Translating gives CASSLGGATNEKLFF.